This record covers a single T cell receptor beta chain. Its antigen remains unidentified. The data belong to a study of T cells in narcolepsy. For the study at large: Healthy controls were enrolled alongside patients with narcolepsy type 1 or type 2.

Points from the study as a whole: Comparing one patient's CSF and blood CD4+ clonotypes highlighted HCRT- and TRIB2-specific autoreactive clonotypes.

V lost 0 bases and J 0 bases, leaving 7 bases between the germline ends. CDR3 length: 15 residues. Germline values: CDR1 SGHRS, CDR2 YFSETQ. The table came from immunoSEQ multiplex PCR; TCRdb's copy has only in-frame clones and leaves some out. The table has about 32,000 clones, 79% seen once. The specimen sequenced was memory (CD45RA-) CD4+ T cells from blood. The V and J genes are TRBV5-1 and TRBJ1-5; TRBD1 might be the D (5 bases). This TCR was sampled from a human donor in good health. The CDR3 bases are TGCGCCAGCAGCTTGGGAGGGGTTAGCAATCAGCCCCAGCATTTT. Translated, it gives CASSLGGVSNQPQHF.